The 6 T cell receptor beta chains in this list originate from one sample, sequenced in a study of blood T cell repertoires in COVID-19. Assay used: immunoSEQ multiplex PCR; TCRdb lists only in-frame clones, some missing. The table has roughly 88,000 clones, about 82% seen once. Sequences were obtained from peripheral blood. All receptors derive from a woman aged 80 or older with acute or convalescent COVID-19.

Notes on this clone: The same CDR3 arises from other DNA sequences in this sample as well. In nucleotides, the CDR3 is TGTGCCACCAGTGACGGGGTGGGGGATACGCAGTATTTT. This encodes CATSDGVGDTQYF. This rearrangement joins TRBV24-1 to TRBJ2-3, with D possibly matching TRBD2 (5 bases). This CDR3 comprises 13 residues. V lost 4 bases, J lost 6 bases, and 10 bases lay in between. From germline, CDR1 is KGHDR and CDR2 SFDVKD.

The chain carries TRBV18 and TRBJ2-4; the D gene is possibly TRBD1 (5 bases). Germline loops: CDR1 KGHSH, CDR2 LQKENI. The CDR3 runs 13 residues. V was pared by 6 bases and J by 8 bases, with 14 bases between. CDR3 nucleotide sequence: TGTGCCAGCTCTCTCCAAGTAGGGGACATTCAGTACTTC. Its translation: CASSLQVGDIQYF.

The V and J genes are TRBV6-5 and TRBJ2-7, with 8 bases lining up with TRBD1. This CDR3 spans 13 amino acids. The trim removed 5 bases at V and 4 bases at J, leaving 4 bases unmatched. Germline V lookup: CDR1 MNHEY, CDR2 SVGAGI. As DNA, the CDR3 is TGTGCCAGCAGTAGAGACAGGGGTTACGAGCAGTACTTC. Amino acids: CASSRDRGYEQYF.

The chain recombines TRBV5-6 with TRBJ1-1; 7 nucleotides match TRBD1. There are 18 residues in the CDR3. Germline trimming cut 4 bases from V and 4 bases from J; bases unmatched to any gene: 19. Germline V gives CDR1 SGHDT, CDR2 YYEEEE. The CDR3 DNA is TGTGCCAGCAGCCCGGCGGGGACAGCGATCCTATGGGGCACTGAAGCTTTCTTT. The encoded protein is CASSPAGTAILWGTEAFF.

The CDR3, as DNA: TGTGCCAGCAGTTCAGGACAGGGGGCTGGGTATGGCTACACCTTC. Its translation: CASSSGQGAGYGYTF. The V gene is TRBV28, the J gene TRBJ1-2, with TRBD1 matching 11 bases. The CDR3 loop spans 15 amino acids. V gave up 4 bases and J gave up 5 bases; unmatched junction bases: 6. Germline V gene lookup returns CDR1 MDHEN and CDR2 SYDVKM.

The chain links TRBV3-1 (or the pseudogene TRBV3-2) to TRBJ2-5; 9 nucleotides align to TRBD1. CDR1 and CDR2 (germline): LGHDT, YNNKEL (reference sequence). With 4 bases clipped from V and 4 bases from J, the junction kept 7 bases outside the gene matches. This CDR3 is built from 15 residues. This CDR3 reads CASSRADRGAETQYF. CDR3 sequence (DNA): TGTGCCAGCAGCCGAGCGGACAGGGGTGCAGAGACCCAGTACTTC.